This TCR beta chain was sequenced during a study of cytomegalovirus exposure and HLA in healthy donors. Study details: It was reported in a later analysis that the same platform had been used for the 120 validation repertoires as for the approximately 670 first-cohort repertoires.

Only a few counts were recorded for this clone. TCRdb's table, derived via immunoSEQ multiplex PCR, lists solely in-frame clones and lacks some. This table holds 250,000 or so clones, around 87% found once. There are 15 residues in the CDR3. Germline-derived CDR1 and CDR2 are KGHSH and LQKENI. J gave up 9 bases and V 0 bases, and 2 bases lay outside the gene matches. The V gene is TRBV18, the J gene TRBJ1-6, with 10 bases aligning to TRBD1. The origin of this receptor is a woman between 18 and 29 years old in good health and CMV-seronegative. The sequenced material came from PBMCs. The CDR3 sequence is CASSPPGQGSSPLHF. As DNA, the CDR3 is TGTGCCAGCTCACCACCGGGACAGGGGTCTTCACCCCTCCACTTT.